The sequence of this TCR beta chain was determined in a study of blood T cell repertoires in COVID-19. As for the study in general: In each case, the material was cDNA or gDNA derived from T cells, B-cell-depleted T cells, or PBMCs.

Produced via immunoSEQ multiplex PCR; TCRdb's table is partial and in-frame only. The table has a few hundred thousand clones, 85% seen once. Recovery among Cohort 3 donors was established by two negative PCRs, clearance, or symptom resolution. This CDR3 spans 15 amino acids. V was pared by 0 bases and J by 3 bases, with 11 bases between. Germline CDR1 SGHDN, CDR2 FVKESK. The sequencing input was PBMCs or T cells enriched from blood (not recorded which). The chain recombines TRBV14 with TRBJ1-2; the D gene is possibly TRBD1 (6 bases). The sequence was obtained from a man aged 35 to 55 who had recovered from COVID-19. CDR3 region: CASSQDAGGDYGYTF. The CDR3 nucleotides read TGTGCCAGCAGCCAAGATGCGGGGGGCGACTATGGCTACACCTTC.